This TCR beta chain emerged from a study of cytotoxic CD8 clonotypes in ibrutinib-treated CLL. V dropped 7 bases and J dropped 3 bases, with 16 bases sitting between them. The length of the CDR3 is 14 residues. Germline V gene lookup returns CDR1 SGHRS and CDR2 YFSETQ. Study-wide findings and caveats: Upon ibrutinib response clonality rose, and upon progression it fell back toward baseline. Clonality was higher at baseline than in age-matched healthy donors and tracked circulating CD8+ T-cell counts.

In regard to this clone: Antigen specificity is unknown.

The intended depth for sequencing was 1 in 200,000 to 1 in 1 million T cells. Assay used: immunoSEQ multiplex PCR; TCRdb lists only in-frame clones, some missing. The table includes about 300,000 clones, about 72% detected once. The chain recombines TRBV5-1 with TRBJ2-5; D uncertain. The sample was PBMCs, taken at disease progression, from a patient treated with ibrutinib. The clonotype comes from a human donor with chronic lymphocytic leukemia. The CDR3 here is CASSGVGPKETQYF. CDR3 DNA: TGCGCCAGCTCTGGGGTGGGTCCAAAAGAGACCCAGTACTTC. The full variable domain, rest sourced from reference TRBV5-1 and TRBJ2-5, is KAGVTQTPRYLIKTRGQQVTLSCSPISGHRSVSWYQQTPGQGLQFLFEYFSETQRNKGNFPGRFSGRQFSNSRSEMNVSTLELGDSALYLCASSGVGPKETQYFGPGTRLLVL.